This T cell receptor beta chain originates from a study of identical twins. This clonotype has a handful of counts. The CDR3 sequence is 14 residues long. V gave up 5 bases and J gave up 0 bases, with 11 bases separating them. MiXCR, applied by TCRdb to the 5' RACE reads, yields one record per CDR3 protein. The data hold hundreds of thousands of distinct CDR3 sequences, with 21% observed a single time. Separately, the same data were catalogued under a study of T cells expressing NK-cell markers.

Sequenced: PBMCs. The chain has TRBV12-3 or TRBV12-4 and TRBJ2-7; possible D gene TRBD2, 6 bases. The source is a young woman in good health. The CDR3, as DNA: TGTGCCAGCAGTCAAAGGGGACTCTCCTACGAGCAGTACTTC. Translation: CASSQRGLSYEQYF.